This TCR beta chain originates from a study of T cells after yellow fever vaccination. Whole-study results and caveats: Only a minor proportion of clonotypes was detected across both CD4 and CD8 compartments.

TCRdb used MiXCR to reprocess the 5' RACE reads, holding one entry per CDR3 protein. The sample records approximately 510,000 distinct CDR3 sequences, around a fifth being singletons. In its sample, this clonotype was seen a few times. The antigen remains unidentified. One end of the junction varies from germline; a read error may be responsible. Per the germline V gene, CDR1 is SGHTA and CDR2 is FQGNSA. This CDR3 has 12 amino acids. The chain has TRBV7-2 and TRBJ2-7, with D perhaps matching TRBD1 or TRBD2 (6 bases each). The sequence was obtained from a man between 18 and 35 years old who received the YFV17D yellow fever vaccine. Sample: PBMCs, taken approximately 20 days after the first yellow fever vaccination. CDR3 amino acids: CASSPSWGDTFF. CDR3 nucleotides: TGTGCCAGCAGCCCATCATGGGGGGACACCTTCTTC.